The rows below give T cell receptor beta chains drawn from one sample of a study of T cells after yellow fever vaccination. TCRdb used MiXCR to reprocess the 5' RACE reads, holding one entry per CDR3 protein. The repertoire includes over 200,000 distinct CDR3 sequences, about 7% of them detected once, and approximately 0.99% sits in the top ten. The sample here was CD4+ T cells sorted from PBMCs, taken on the day of the yellow fever booster vaccination. The receptor set was obtained from a man younger than 40 who received the YFV17D yellow fever vaccine. Each CDR3 is given with its conserved first and last residue. D genes are given only for firm matches. Clone size appears in some rows only: once, few, many, or a class for an expanded clone.

clone_size	v_call	d_call	j_call	cdr3_aa	cdr3_nt
many	TRBV10-3	.	TRBJ2-3	CAISGGGPGTDTQYF	TGTGCCATCAGTGGTGGAGGACCAGGCACAGATACGCAGTATTTT
.	TRBV3-1	.	TRBJ2-7	CASSQAARVSYEQYF	TGTGCCAGCAGCCAAGCCGCCAGGGTATCCTACGAGCAGTACTTC
.	TRBV2	TRBD2	TRBJ2-1	CASRFGRAQSYNEQFF	TGTGCCAGCAGATTCGGGAGGGCCCAGTCCTACAATGAGCAGTTCTTC
many	TRBV27	.	TRBJ2-1	CASGASDVYNEQFF	TGTGCCAGCGGGGCTAGCGATGTATACAATGAGCAGTTCTTC
.	TRBV25-1	.	TRBJ1-6	CASSVGGSSPLHF	TGTGCCAGCAGTGTCGGGGGCTCTTCACCCCTCCACTTT
few	TRBV7-6	TRBD2	TRBJ2-1	CASSLDAGTSYNEQFF	TGTGCCAGCAGCTTAGATGCCGGGACTAGCTACAATGAGCAGTTCTTC
many	TRBV5-1	TRBD2	TRBJ2-6	CASSLALAGVAAGANVLTF	TGCGCCAGCAGCTTGGCTCTAGCGGGAGTAGCGGCTGGGGCCAACGTCCTGACTTTC
.	TRBV20-1	TRBD2	TRBJ2-5	CSARVRLAGLETQYF	TGCAGTGCTAGAGTGAGGCTAGCGGGATTGGAGACCCAGTACTTC
.	TRBV23-1	.	TRBJ2-5	CATHGRDGQETQYF	TGCGCCACCCACGGTCGGGACGGACAAGAGACCCAGTACTTC
many	TRBV20-1	TRBD2	TRBJ2-7	CSASRGGYEQYF	TGCAGTGCTAGCCGCGGGGGTTACGAGCAGTACTTC
many	TRBV7-2	TRBD2	TRBJ2-7	CASSYRAGGDEQYF	TGTGCCAGCAGCTATCGTGCGGGAGGCGACGAGCAGTACTTC
many	TRBV10-3	TRBD2	TRBJ2-7	CAISESIRSGREPYEQYF	TGTGCCATCAGTGAGTCGATCCGTAGCGGGAGGGAGCCCTACGAGCAGTACTTC
few	TRBV27	TRBD1	TRBJ2-2	CASSSWTGLSGELFF	TGTGCCAGCAGTTCGTGGACAGGGCTTTCCGGGGAGCTGTTTTTT
few	TRBV7-6	TRBD1	TRBJ2-7	CASSLGAPGTGTGEQYF	TGTGCCAGCAGCTTAGGGGCCCCCGGGACAGGTACGGGCGAGCAGTACTTC
.	TRBV5-6	TRBD1	TRBJ2-3	CASSIGTGPTDTQYF	TGTGCCAGCAGCATTGGGACAGGTCCCACAGATACGCAGTATTTT
few	TRBV12-3/TRBV12-4	TRBD2	TRBJ2-1	CASTKLAVYNEQFF	TGTGCCAGCACCAAACTAGCGGTATACAATGAGCAGTTCTTC
many	TRBV18	TRBD2	TRBJ2-7	CASSNPGLAADEQYF	TGTGCCAGCTCAAACCCGGGACTAGCGGCCGACGAGCAGTACTTC
many	TRBV5-6	TRBD2	TRBJ2-1	CASSLPAGDGEQFF	TGTGCCAGCAGCTTGCCAGCGGGAGACGGTGAGCAGTTCTTC
.	TRBV6-2/TRBV6-3	TRBD1	TRBJ2-7	CASSKDRGQVEQYF	TGTGCCAGCAGTAAGGACAGGGGACAGGTCGAGCAGTACTTC
few	TRBV15	.	TRBJ2-1	CATSMGRERGREQFF	TGTGCCACCAGCATGGGGCGGGAGAGGGGGCGTGAGCAGTTCTTC
few	TRBV28	.	TRBJ1-3	CASSPLAGNTIYF	TGTGCCAGCAGTCCGCTCGCTGGAAACACCATATATTTT
few	TRBV18	TRBD1	TRBJ2-2	CASSPSGGTGELFF	TGTGCCAGCTCACCATCAGGGGGCACCGGGGAGCTGTTTTTT
few	TRBV14	TRBD2	TRBJ2-3	CASSVGRAALYTQYF	TGTGCCAGCAGCGTCGGGAGGGCCGCGTTGTATACGCAGTATTTT
many	TRBV10-3	.	TRBJ2-6	CAISLGVEANVLTF	TGTGCCATCAGTCTGGGGGTGGAGGCCAACGTCCTGACTTTC
few	TRBV2	.	TRBJ2-1	CASSLEKVDEQFF	TGTGCCAGCAGCCTAGAGAAGGTCGATGAGCAGTTCTTC
few	TRBV5-1	.	TRBJ2-4	CASSLSDGTPKSLAKNIQYF	TGCGCCAGCAGCTTGAGCGACGGGACCCCAAAGAGTTTAGCCAAAAACATTCAGTACTTC